Presented here are 22 T cell receptor beta chains from one specimen sequenced in a study of cytomegalovirus exposure and HLA in healthy donors. The PCR used 60 Vbeta and 13 Jbeta primers. Clones were read by immunoSEQ multiplex PCR, and TCRdb kept only the in-frame ones, dropping some. The sample's table shows approximately 150,000 clones. The sequenced material came from PBMCs. The origin of the receptors is a woman between 45 and 60 years old in good health and CMV-seronegative.

The V gene is TRBV2, the J gene TRBJ1-1, with D maybe TRBD1 (5 bases). Germline V gene data show CDR1 as SNHLY and CDR2 as FYNNEI. V lost 10 bases, J lost 2 bases, and 14 bases lay in between. The CDR3 runs to 13 residues. The CDR3 coding sequence is TGTGCCAACGACCTGACAGTAAACACTGAAGCTTTCTTT. Translation: CANDLTVNTEAFF. Together with reference TRBV2 and TRBJ1-1, the CDR3 gives the full variable domain: EPEVTQTPSHQVTQMGQEVILRCVPISNHLYFYWYRQILGQKVEFLVSFYNNEISEKSEIFDDQFSVERPDGSNFTLKIRSTKLEDSAMYFCANDLTVNTEAFFGQGTRLTVV.

The chain is built from TRBV30 and TRBJ1-5; TRBD1 aligns across 8 bases. The CDR3 spans 14 residues. CDR1 is GTSNPN, CDR2 SVGIG, per germline (reference sequence). J lost 4 bases, V lost 6 bases, and 8 bases had no gene match. The CDR3 sequence is CACSTGDRNQPQHF. The CDR3 DNA sequence: TGTGCCTGCTCGACAGGGGATCGAAATCAGCCCCAGCATTTT.

The chain joins TRBV28 to TRBJ2-7, with a tentative D call TRBD2 (5 bases). CDR1 MDHEN and CDR2 SYDVKM come from the germline V gene. The CDR3 consists of 16 residues. V shed 7 bases and J shed 4 bases, with 23 bases lying between them. Here the CDR3 DNA reads TGTGCCAGCAACCCTTGGACTGGTGGAAGGTATTACGAGCAGTACTTC. Amino acid sequence: CASNPWTGGRYYEQYF.

CDR3 in DNA: TGTGCCAGTACCACGATTTCAGGGGGCTCTGGGGCCAACGTCCTGACTTTC. Translated, it gives CASTTISGGSGANVLTF. The J gene is TRBJ2-6, the V gene TRBV19; 7 nucleotides align to TRBD1. V gave up 7 bases and J gave up 0 bases; unmatched junction bases: 9. The CDR3 loop spans 17 amino acids. Per germline, CDR1 LNHDA and CDR2 SQIVND (reference sequence).

On this clone: Because the CDR3's place on the DNA is in doubt, the DNA is left out and the CDR3 is given as listed by TCRdb. The V call is TRBV30, the J call TRBJ1-1; the D call TRBD1 from the table was never checked on the DNA. The CDR3 comprises 15 residues, both ends counted. Germline V lookup: CDR1 GTSNPN, CDR2 SVGIG (reference sequence). The CDR3 region is CAWGRGTTGGSGTFF.

The CDR3 is CASSTVLGPDTQYF. The CDR3 nucleotides are TGTGCCAGTAGTACGGTGCTGGGCCCAGATACGCAGTATTTT. The chain joins TRBV19 to TRBJ2-3; D is unresolved. Germline loops: CDR1 LNHDA, CDR2 SQIVND (reference sequence). Trimming cost V 4 bases and J 4 bases, with 12 bases left between them. This CDR3 is built from 14 residues.

The rearrangement joins TRBV4-3 to TRBJ1-1, with D possibly being TRBD1 (5 bases). The V gene's germline CDR1 is LGHNA and CDR2 YSLEER. Deletions cut 2 bases from V and 1 base from J, with 8 bases between. This CDR3 comprises 14 residues. The CDR3 nucleotides read TGCGCCAGCAGCCAACAGGGCCGGAACACTGAAGCTTTCTTT. Translated, it gives CASSQQGRNTEAFF.

This chain links TRBV7-2 with TRBJ2-5; D might be TRBD2 (6 bases). V shed 5 bases and J shed 4 bases, with 17 bases lying between them. The CDR3 is 15 amino acids. CDR1 SGHTA and CDR2 FQGNSA come from the germline V gene. The CDR3 coding sequence is TGTGCCAGCAGCATACGCGCGATCGGGGGAGAGACCCAGTACTTC. This sequence encodes CASSIRAIGGETQYF.

This rearrangement joins TRBV18 to TRBJ1-2; TRBD1 might be the D (6 bases). Germline CDR1 and CDR2: KGHSH and LQKENI. V lost 3 bases to trimming and J lost 4 bases, with 18 bases between them. CDR3 length: 16 amino acids. CDR3 loop: CASSPGLMGAAYGYTF. The CDR3, as DNA: TGTGCCAGCTCACCCGGTCTAATGGGGGCGGCCTATGGCTACACCTTC. The full variable domain, completed using reference TRBV18 and TRBJ1-2, is NAGVMQNPRHLVRRRGQEARLRCSPMKGHSHVYWYRQLPEEGLKFMVYLQKENIIDESGMPKERFSAEFPKEGPSILRIQQVVRGDSAAYFCASSPGLMGAAYGYTFGSGTRLTVV.

V usage is TRBV5-1 and J usage is TRBJ1-1, with D uncertain. The CDR3 sequence is 16 residues long. Germline lookup yields CDR1 SGHRS and CDR2 YFSETQ. V was pared by 0 bases and J by 3 bases, with 15 bases between. The CDR3 loop is CASSLETRTRDTEAFF. The CDR3 DNA is TGCGCCAGCAGCTTGGAAACCAGGACGAGGGACACTGAAGCTTTCTTT.

V is TRBV13 and J is TRBJ2-3, with 9 bases identical to TRBD2. Losses at the gene ends were 2 bases for V and 5 bases for J; bases not matched to a gene: 5. Germline-derived CDR1 and CDR2 are PRHDT and FYEKMQ (reference sequence). The CDR3 has 15 amino acids. CDR3 protein: CASSLLAGGVDTQYF. CDR3 DNA sequence: TGTGCCAGCAGCTTACTCGCGGGAGGGGTAGATACGCAGTATTTT.

The chain uses TRBV6-6 and TRBJ1-5; TRBD1 is a possible D gene (5 bases). The CDR3 spans 16 residues. V lost 4 bases and J lost 4, with 17 bases in between. Germline-derived CDR1 and CDR2 are MNHNY and SVGAGI (reference sequence). The CDR3 DNA follows: TGTGCCAGCAGTTCAAGGGTTGCGGGGCTTAATCAGCCCCAGCATTTT. This sequence encodes CASSSRVAGLNQPQHF.

As for this clone: The junction departs from germline at one end; a sequencing error may be responsible. This CDR3 is CASSLHQYF. The CDR3, as DNA: TGTGCTAGCAGCTTACATCAGTACTTC. The V and J genes are TRBV7-7 and TRBJ2-7; D unclear. Germline V CDR1 and CDR2: SSHAT, FNYEAQ (reference sequence). The CDR3 is made up of 9 amino acids.

V gene TRBV28 combines with J gene TRBJ1-2; 7 positions match TRBD1. Germline V gene lookup returns CDR1 MDHEN and CDR2 SYDVKM. The V segment lost 6 bases and the J segment 5 bases; nucleotides outside the gene matches: 12. The CDR3 sequence is 15 residues long. CDR3 DNA: TGTGCCAGCAGCTTCACAGGGGTGCGTGGGTATGGCTACACCTTC. Translation: CASSFTGVRGYGYTF.

The J gene is TRBJ2-3, the V gene TRBV13; TRBD2 agrees at 7 bases. Per the germline V gene, CDR1 is PRHDT and CDR2 is FYEKMQ (reference sequence). The CDR3 contains 16 residues. The J segment lost 5 bases and the V segment lost 0 bases, leaving 8 bases of the junction unmatched. CDR3: CASSLGPAGKRDTQYF. The CDR3 region has the DNA TGTGCCAGCAGCTTAGGACCAGCGGGGAAGCGAGATACGCAGTATTTT.

The V and J genes are TRBV5-8 and TRBJ1-1; 9 nucleotides agree with TRBD1. CDR3 length equals 14 residues. Germline V lookup: CDR1 SGHTS, CDR2 YDEGEE. The trim removed 8 bases at V and 1 base at J, leaving 6 bases unmatched. CDR3 in DNA: TGTGCCAGTAAGACAGGGGGAGGGAACACTGAAGCTTTCTTT. It translates to CASKTGGGNTEAFF.

The chain is built from TRBV7-6 and TRBJ2-7; 7 bases line up with TRBD1. CDR3 length: 13 amino acids. The ends lost 4 bases at V and 4 bases at J; junction bases unmatched: 4. CDR1 SGHVS and CDR2 FNYEAQ come from the germline V gene. For the CDR3, the DNA is TGTGCCAGCAGCTCGGGGACAGATTACGAGCAGTACTTC. It codes for CASSSGTDYEQYF.

The CDR3 bases are TGTGCCAGCAGCCAGGGGGGACTAGCGGGAGGAGATACGCAGTATTTT. As protein: CASSQGGLAGGDTQYF. The rearrangement links TRBV7-3 to TRBJ2-3, with 15 bases fitting TRBD2. With 5 bases clipped from V and 5 bases from J, the junction kept 5 bases outside the gene matches. CDR3 length: 16 residues. Germline V gene data show CDR1 as SGHTA and CDR2 as FQGTGA.

The chain couples TRBV4-2 to TRBJ2-5; the D gene is possibly TRBD2 (6 bases). This CDR3 comprises 14 residues. Germline V gene sequence: CDR1 LGHNA, CDR2 YNFKEQ. V was trimmed by 1 base and J by 4 bases, leaving 10 bases between them. CDR3 amino acids: CASSQVGGLETQYF. CDR3 nucleotides: TGTGCCAGCAGCCAAGTAGGAGGGTTAGAGACCCAGTACTTC.

The J gene is TRBJ2-7, the V gene TRBV4-1, with D maybe TRBD2 (6 bases). Germline V gene data show CDR1 as MGHRA and CDR2 as YSYEKL. The V end lost 2 bases, the J end lost 2 bases, and 31 bases lay between the germline ends. There are 21 residues in the CDR3. CDR3 protein: CASSQTTGTSGVLSRTYEQYF. The CDR3 DNA is TGCGCCAGCAGCCAAACCACTGGGACTTCCGGGGTTCTGAGCCGAACCTACGAGCAGTACTTC.

The chain carries TRBV9 and TRBJ2-3, with D tentatively TRBD1 (6 bases). From germline, CDR1 is SGDLS and CDR2 YYNGEE. V lost 4 bases and J 0 bases, leaving 12 bases between the germline ends. CDR3 size: 15 residues. CDR3 nucleotide sequence: TGTGCCAGCAGCAAAACAGGGCCTAGCACAGATACGCAGTATTTT. It translates to CASSKTGPSTDTQYF.

V is TRBV2 and J is TRBJ1-1; no reliable D call. V lost 7 bases, J lost 2 bases, and 11 bases lay in between. Germline V gene lookup returns CDR1 SNHLY and CDR2 FYNNEI. The CDR3 loop spans 13 amino acids. As DNA, the CDR3 is TGTGCCAGCATGAAGGAGTTAAACACTGAAGCTTTCTTT. Its protein product is CASMKELNTEAFF.